These T cell receptor beta chains were read from a single sample in a study of shared clonotypes between healthy human individuals. Profiling relied on immunoSEQ multiplex PCR, and the TCRdb table lists in-frame clones only, not all of them. The sample contains over 2 million clones, roughly 95% of which appear only once. The sample consisted of naive CD8+ T cells sorted from blood. These receptors originate from a man aged 18 to 30 in good health. CDR3s leave out the opening cysteine and the closing phenylalanine or tryptophan. The D gene is left open where the match is weak. Expanded clones are given a class, and other clones once, few, many or no size at all.

TRBD1,few,TRBV10-3,AIGTGWEETQY
.,once,TRBV19,ATSTNTEAF
.,.,TRBV9,ASSPGAGEQETQY
TRBD2,.,TRBV6-6,ASRTSGLRDEQF
.,.,TRBV7-9,ASSSSQGLSGNTIY
.,.,TRBV30,AWSVNTGELF
.,.,TRBV27,ASSPERYWDTIY
TRBD1,.,TRBV10-3,AISEGQGADYGYT
.,.,TRBV6-5,ASSSTGYREAF
.,.,TRBV21-1,ASSRGTSGVPSYEQY
TRBD1,.,TRBV6-5,ASSPGQGDEKLF
.,.,TRBV27,ASSFSSLTLGAQH
TRBD2,.,TRBV10-1,ASSESRIAGYTDTQY
TRBD2,.,TRBV27,ASSPGTSGGAWTDTQY
TRBD1,.,TRBV9,ASSISGTEYNEQF
.,.,TRBV6-1,ASSGTGRQY
TRBD2,.,TRBV13,ASSAQSSGVFYEQY
.,.,TRBV5-4,ASSWDLGTANTEAF
TRBD1,.,TRBV19,ASRNPTGGFQPQH
.,.,TRBV6-5,ASSYSAELYGYT
TRBD2,.,TRBV5-6,ASSLAGGYQETQY
.,.,TRBV6-6,ASSSKDYEQY
TRBD2,.,TRBV9,ASSPSGEDYNEQF
.,.,TRBV9,ASSVDGVRNYGYT
.,once,TRBV7-9,ASSLSLGSNTEAF
.,.,TRBV5-1,ASSSGVTATNEKLF
.,.,TRBV21-1,ASSKEDRGVEEQY
.,.,TRBV4-3,ASSQDRQGYYTDTQY
.,.,TRBV6-5,ASSYSWDPAYNEQF
.,.,TRBV27,ASSLSPTGTGAF
.,.,TRBV18,ASSPSPTTDNEQF
.,.,TRBV18,ASSPLVHTGELF
TRBD1,.,TRBV27,ASSFISRQGLNTEAF